Listed below are T cell receptor beta chains from one sample, sequenced in a study of blood T cell repertoires in COVID-19. Assay: immunoSEQ multiplex PCR; the TCRdb copy retains only in-frame clones and omits some. The data show around 6,100 clones, with roughly nine tenths seen just once and about 4.5% held by the top ten. The sample comprised peripheral blood. These receptors were obtained from a man aged 80 or over with active COVID-19. Both conserved end residues are part of each CDR3. Fields, in order: V gene, J gene, D gene, clone size, CDR3 length, CDR3 DNA, CDR3 protein. The D gene is left open where the match is weak. The size field is filled for only some rows; it gives once, few, many or a size class.

v_gene: TRBV11-2; j_gene: TRBJ2-7; d_gene: TRBD2; abundance: -; len: 15; CDR3nt: TGTGCCAGCAGCCCTCAGCGGGGTAGAACCTACGAGCAGTACTTC; CDR3aa: CASSPQRGRTYEQYF
v_gene: TRBV6-4; j_gene: TRBJ2-1; d_gene: TRBD2; abundance: -; len: 18; CDR3nt: TGTGCCAGCAGTGTGGTCGCGCCTAGCGGGAACAAATACAATGAGCAGTTCTTC; CDR3aa: CASSVVAPSGNKYNEQFF
v_gene: TRBV3-1/TRBV3-2; j_gene: TRBJ2-1; d_gene: TRBD1; abundance: -; len: 14; CDR3nt: TGTGCCAGCAGCCTTGGACAGGGGAGCGATGAGCAGTTCTTC; CDR3aa: CASSLGQGSDEQFF
v_gene: TRBV7-8; j_gene: TRBJ2-7; d_gene: -; abundance: -; len: 13; CDR3nt: TGTGCCAGCAGCTTAGTACCAGGAAGCGAGCAGTACTTC; CDR3aa: CASSLVPGSEQYF
v_gene: TRBV5-1; j_gene: TRBJ2-1; d_gene: -; abundance: -; len: 15; CDR3nt: TGCGCCAGCAGGGGCCAAGAGCTATTAAGTAATGAGCAGTTCTTC; CDR3aa: CASRGQELLSNEQFF
v_gene: TRBV4-1; j_gene: TRBJ2-5; d_gene: -; abundance: -; len: 15; CDR3nt: TGCGCCAGCAGCCAAGTTGGTATCGGTCAAGAGACCCAGTACTTC; CDR3aa: CASSQVGIGQETQYF
v_gene: TRBV18; j_gene: TRBJ2-1; d_gene: TRBD1; abundance: -; len: 15; CDR3nt: TGTGCCAGCTCACTCGGACAGGGGATATTCAATGAGCAGTTCTTC; CDR3aa: CASSLGQGIFNEQFF
v_gene: TRBV5-5; j_gene: TRBJ1-3; d_gene: -; abundance: -; len: 16; CDR3nt: TGTGCCAGCAGCTTGGTACCGGGGGAACGAGGAAACACCATATATTTT; CDR3aa: CASSLVPGERGNTIYF
v_gene: TRBV5-8; j_gene: TRBJ1-1; d_gene: -; abundance: -; len: 17; CDR3nt: TGTGCCAGCAGCTTGGGCGGGCGGAGGAGTTGGAACACTGAAGCTTTCTTT; CDR3aa: CASSLGGRRSWNTEAFF
v_gene: TRBV12-5; j_gene: TRBJ1-1; d_gene: -; abundance: -; len: 14; CDR3nt: TGTGCTAGTGGTTTGTTTCCGGACAGTTGGTTTTCTTTCTTT; CDR3aa: CASGLFPDSWFSFF
v_gene: TRBV18; j_gene: TRBJ2-2; d_gene: TRBD1; abundance: few; len: 18; CDR3nt: TGTGCCAGCTCAGCCCAAGCTTACAGGGGGCCGAACACCGGGGAGCTGTTTTTT; CDR3aa: CASSAQAYRGPNTGELFF
v_gene: TRBV27; j_gene: TRBJ2-1; d_gene: -; abundance: -; len: 16; CDR3nt: TGTGCCAGCAGTTTATTGATTGGGGCAGCCTACAATGAGCAGTTCTTC; CDR3aa: CASSLLIGAAYNEQFF
v_gene: TRBV6-2/TRBV6-3; j_gene: TRBJ1-2; d_gene: -; abundance: once; len: 15; CDR3nt: TGTGCCAGCAGTTACCGAGCAGGGGTAGTCTATGGCTACACCTTC; CDR3aa: CASSYRAGVVYGYTF
v_gene: TRBV5-8; j_gene: TRBJ1-4; d_gene: -; abundance: -; len: 13; CDR3nt: TGTGCCAGCAGCTCGATCGTGACGGGAAAACTGTTTTTT; CDR3aa: CASSSIVTGKLFF
v_gene: TRBV14; j_gene: TRBJ2-1; d_gene: TRBD2; abundance: -; len: 16; CDR3nt: TGTGCCAGCAGCCCCCCTAGCGGGGGTTACTACAATGAGCAGTTCTTC; CDR3aa: CASSPPSGGYYNEQFF
v_gene: TRBV5-1; j_gene: TRBJ2-5; d_gene: TRBD2; abundance: -; len: 16; CDR3nt: TGCGCCAGCAGCTTGGCGGGAGGCCCTTTAAAAGAGACCCAGTACTTC; CDR3aa: CASSLAGGPLKETQYF
v_gene: TRBV6-6; j_gene: TRBJ2-2; d_gene: TRBD1; abundance: few; len: 15; CDR3nt: TGTGCCAGCAGTTACGGACAGGGAGACACCGGGGAGCTGTTTTTT; CDR3aa: CASSYGQGDTGELFF
v_gene: TRBV18; j_gene: TRBJ2-7; d_gene: -; abundance: few; len: 14; CDR3nt: TGTGCCAGCTCACCTGGAGCACCTATCTACGAGCAGTACTTC; CDR3aa: CASSPGAPIYEQYF
v_gene: TRBV18; j_gene: TRBJ2-5; d_gene: TRBD2; abundance: -; len: 17; CDR3nt: TGTGCCAGCTCACCCGGGGGACTAGCGGGGATCCAAGAGACCCAGTACTTC; CDR3aa: CASSPGGLAGIQETQYF
v_gene: TRBV28; j_gene: TRBJ2-3; d_gene: TRBD2; abundance: -; len: 20; CDR3nt: TGTGCCAGCAGTTCACCCCGACTAGCGGGAGGGCCCGGGGGGGCAGATACGCAGTATTTT; CDR3aa: CASSSPRLAGGPGGADTQYF
v_gene: TRBV28; j_gene: TRBJ2-7; d_gene: -; abundance: -; len: 15; CDR3nt: TGTGCCACAACTCGGGAGGCTGGACAGACCTACGAGCAGTACTTC; CDR3aa: CATTREAGQTYEQYF
v_gene: TRBV28; j_gene: TRBJ1-2; d_gene: -; abundance: -; len: 14; CDR3nt: TGTGCCAGCGGGGAGCTACAGCGGGATGGGGGCTACACCTTC; CDR3aa: CASGELQRDGGYTF
v_gene: TRBV19; j_gene: TRBJ1-5; d_gene: TRBD1; abundance: -; len: 16; CDR3nt: TGTGCCAGTTCCGGGACAGGGGACCAAACGGATCAGCCCCAGCATTTT; CDR3aa: CASSGTGDQTDQPQHF
v_gene: TRBV7-8; j_gene: TRBJ1-3; d_gene: -; abundance: -; len: 16; CDR3nt: TGTGCCAGCAGCAGGGGTGGGTCATCATCTGGAAACACCATATATTTT; CDR3aa: CASSRGGSSSGNTIYF
v_gene: TRBV30; j_gene: TRBJ1-5; d_gene: TRBD1; abundance: -; len: 15; CDR3nt: TGTGCCTGGAGGGAACAGGGGGGGCCCAATCGGCCCCAGCATTTT; CDR3aa: CAWREQGGPNRPQHF
v_gene: TRBV19; j_gene: TRBJ2-1; d_gene: TRBD2; abundance: -; len: 17; CDR3nt: TGTGCCAGTAGTATAAGGCCGGGACTAGCGGGATACAATGAGCAGTTCTTC; CDR3aa: CASSIRPGLAGYNEQFF
v_gene: TRBV7-9; j_gene: TRBJ2-5; d_gene: -; abundance: -; len: 15; CDR3nt: TGTGCCAGCAGCCCAGGACTAGGGGGGCGGGAGACCCAGTACTTC; CDR3aa: CASSPGLGGRETQYF
v_gene: TRBV11-2; j_gene: TRBJ1-6; d_gene: TRBD1; abundance: few; len: 16; CDR3nt: TGTGCCAGCAGCTCCGCCGGGGGACAGGGAAATTCACCCCTCCACTTT; CDR3aa: CASSSAGGQGNSPLHF
v_gene: TRBV7-3; j_gene: TRBJ2-6; d_gene: TRBD1; abundance: -; len: 17; CDR3nt: TGTGCCAGCAGCTTAGGAGGACAGGGGACTGGGGCCAACGTCCTGACTTTC; CDR3aa: CASSLGGQGTGANVLTF
v_gene: TRBV24-1; j_gene: TRBJ2-3; d_gene: TRBD1; abundance: once; len: 15; CDR3nt: TGTGCCACCAGTGAACTCCGGGACAGCTATGATACGCAGTATTTT; CDR3aa: CATSELRDSYDTQYF
v_gene: TRBV19; j_gene: TRBJ1-1; d_gene: TRBD1; abundance: -; len: 15; CDR3nt: TGTGCCAGTAGTTCAACAGGGGTCATGAACACTGAAGCTTTCTTT; CDR3aa: CASSSTGVMNTEAFF
v_gene: TRBV2; j_gene: TRBJ2-7; d_gene: -; abundance: -; len: 12; CDR3nt: TGTGCCAGCAGTGATCGGGGTGGCGAGCAGTACTTC; CDR3aa: CASSDRGGEQYF
v_gene: TRBV7-9; j_gene: TRBJ1-2; d_gene: -; abundance: once; len: 12; CDR3nt: TGTGCCAGCAGCTTAGAGGGGTGGGGCTACACCTTC; CDR3aa: CASSLEGWGYTF
v_gene: TRBV19; j_gene: TRBJ2-3; d_gene: TRBD1; abundance: -; len: 16; CDR3nt: TGTGCCAGTAGTATATCAGGGGGTCTCGGCACAGATACGCAGTATTTT; CDR3aa: CASSISGGLGTDTQYF
v_gene: TRBV7-7; j_gene: TRBJ1-3; d_gene: -; abundance: -; len: 13; CDR3nt: TGTGCTAGCAGCTTAGAAGGGGAAAACACCATATATTTT; CDR3aa: CASSLEGENTIYF
v_gene: TRBV7-2; j_gene: TRBJ2-3; d_gene: -; abundance: -; len: 13; CDR3nt: TGTGCCAGCAAAACGGGAACCACAGATACGCAGTATTTT; CDR3aa: CASKTGTTDTQYF
v_gene: TRBV6-5; j_gene: TRBJ2-1; d_gene: TRBD2; abundance: -; len: 15; CDR3nt: TGTGCCAGCAGTTCAAGACTAGCGGGGGACAATGAGCAGTTCTTC; CDR3aa: CASSSRLAGDNEQFF
v_gene: TRBV29-1; j_gene: TRBJ2-1; d_gene: TRBD2; abundance: -; len: 14; CDR3nt: TGCAGCGTTGAAGATAGCGGGAGGGCCCTTGAGCAGTTCTTC; CDR3aa: CSVEDSGRALEQFF
v_gene: TRBV3-1/TRBV3-2; j_gene: TRBJ1-1; d_gene: TRBD1; abundance: -; len: 14; CDR3nt: TGTGCCAGCAGCCTAACAGGGGGCAACACTGAAGCTTTCTTT; CDR3aa: CASSLTGGNTEAFF
v_gene: TRBV5-8; j_gene: TRBJ2-3; d_gene: TRBD2; abundance: -; len: 19; CDR3nt: TGTGCCAGCAGCTTTGCCGGGACTAGCGGAGCCTTTAGCACAGATACGCAGTATTTT; CDR3aa: CASSFAGTSGAFSTDTQYF
v_gene: TRBV4-1; j_gene: TRBJ2-7; d_gene: TRBD2; abundance: -; len: 16; CDR3nt: TGCGCCAGCAGCCGGACTAGCGGGGTACAATCCTACGAGCAGTACTTC; CDR3aa: CASSRTSGVQSYEQYF
v_gene: TRBV10-3; j_gene: TRBJ1-5; d_gene: TRBD1; abundance: -; len: 15; CDR3nt: TGTGCCATCAGTACCGGGACAGATAGCAATCAGCCCCAGCATTTT; CDR3aa: CAISTGTDSNQPQHF
v_gene: TRBV5-6; j_gene: TRBJ2-2; d_gene: TRBD2; abundance: -; len: 16; CDR3nt: TGTGCCAGCAGCACCTTGTTAGCGGGAGGTACCGGGGAGCTGTTTTTT; CDR3aa: CASSTLLAGGTGELFF
v_gene: TRBV3-1/TRBV3-2; j_gene: TRBJ2-3; d_gene: -; abundance: -; len: 15; CDR3nt: TGTGCCAGCAGCGAGACGCAGGGGAGCACAGATACGCAGTATTTT; CDR3aa: CASSETQGSTDTQYF
v_gene: TRBV27; j_gene: TRBJ1-3; d_gene: -; abundance: -; len: 16; CDR3nt: TGTGCCAGCAGTTTATCGGCAGGGGTAGGAGGAAACACCATATATTTT; CDR3aa: CASSLSAGVGGNTIYF
v_gene: TRBV3-1/TRBV3-2; j_gene: TRBJ2-2; d_gene: TRBD1; abundance: -; len: 16; CDR3nt: TGTGCCAGCAGCCGACAGGGGGGAACGAACACCGGGGAGCTGTTTTTT; CDR3aa: CASSRQGGTNTGELFF
v_gene: TRBV6-2/TRBV6-3; j_gene: TRBJ2-5; d_gene: TRBD2; abundance: -; len: 18; CDR3nt: TGTGCCAGCAGTTATAGGTTGGGGGAGGGCCCCGAACAAGAGACCCAGTACTTC; CDR3aa: CASSYRLGEGPEQETQYF
v_gene: TRBV6-5; j_gene: TRBJ2-1; d_gene: TRBD1; abundance: -; len: 14; CDR3nt: TGTGCCAGCACCCGGACAGGGGTCGGCAATGAGCAGTTCTTC; CDR3aa: CASTRTGVGNEQFF
v_gene: TRBV27; j_gene: TRBJ1-2; d_gene: TRBD1; abundance: -; len: 14; CDR3nt: TGTGCCAGCAGCCCTGGGACAGTCGGCGATGGCTACACCTTC; CDR3aa: CASSPGTVGDGYTF
v_gene: TRBV27; j_gene: TRBJ2-1; d_gene: TRBD1; abundance: -; len: 16; CDR3nt: TGTGCCAGCAGTTTACCTGGGACAGGGTCTCTGAATGAGCAGTTCTTC; CDR3aa: CASSLPGTGSLNEQFF
v_gene: TRBV29-1; j_gene: TRBJ1-5; d_gene: -; abundance: -; len: 13; CDR3nt: TGCAGCGTTTCGAAGGGGGTCAATCAGCCCCAGCATTTT; CDR3aa: CSVSKGVNQPQHF
v_gene: TRBV5-1; j_gene: TRBJ1-3; d_gene: TRBD1; abundance: -; len: 15; CDR3nt: TGCGCCAGCAGCTCTACAGGGGTCTCTGGAAACACCATATATTTT; CDR3aa: CASSSTGVSGNTIYF
v_gene: TRBV2; j_gene: TRBJ2-1; d_gene: TRBD2; abundance: -; len: 15; CDR3nt: TGTGCCAGCGTTGATGCTAGCGGGGGATACAATGAGCAGTTCTTC; CDR3aa: CASVDASGGYNEQFF
v_gene: TRBV4-1; j_gene: TRBJ2-1; d_gene: TRBD2; abundance: -; len: 16; CDR3nt: TGCGCCAGCAGCCAAAGGGCTAGCGGGTACCGGGATGAGCAGTTCTTC; CDR3aa: CASSQRASGYRDEQFF
v_gene: TRBV28; j_gene: TRBJ2-5; d_gene: -; abundance: -; len: 13; CDR3nt: TGTGCCAGCAGACGCAACCTAGGAGAGACCCAGTACTTC; CDR3aa: CASRRNLGETQYF